This TCR beta chain was identified during a study of cytomegalovirus exposure and HLA in healthy donors. Whole-study context: A preliminary data release comprised roughly 85 million unique TCRs obtained from HLA-typed donors. General observations from the study: TCR beta V- and J-gene trimming was later associated with a missense DCLRE1C variant. Presence/absence analyses rested on an assumption that sequencing depth was roughly uniform across donors. When the data were analyzed later, several of the most significant clusters appeared to be linked to common viral pathogens.

As for this clone: Its specificity is unknown.

The CDR3 loop spans 13 amino acids. The trim removed 8 bases at V and 1 base at J, leaving 1 base unmatched. From germline, CDR1 is MNHEY and CDR2 SVGAGI. PCR primers comprised 60 Vbeta and 13 Jbeta primers. Method: immunoSEQ multiplex PCR; TCRdb's copy keeps in-frame clones and lacks some. The sample shows about 140,000 clones, roughly 85% of them seen only once. This receptor was obtained from a man aged 40-49 years in good health and CMV-seropositive. The sequenced sample consisted of PBMCs. The chain employs TRBV6-5 and TRBJ1-5; the match to TRBD1 covers 8 bases. In DNA, the CDR3 is TGTGCCAGCCAGGGGGCGAGCAATCAGCCCCAGCATTTT. It yields the protein CASQGASNQPQHF.